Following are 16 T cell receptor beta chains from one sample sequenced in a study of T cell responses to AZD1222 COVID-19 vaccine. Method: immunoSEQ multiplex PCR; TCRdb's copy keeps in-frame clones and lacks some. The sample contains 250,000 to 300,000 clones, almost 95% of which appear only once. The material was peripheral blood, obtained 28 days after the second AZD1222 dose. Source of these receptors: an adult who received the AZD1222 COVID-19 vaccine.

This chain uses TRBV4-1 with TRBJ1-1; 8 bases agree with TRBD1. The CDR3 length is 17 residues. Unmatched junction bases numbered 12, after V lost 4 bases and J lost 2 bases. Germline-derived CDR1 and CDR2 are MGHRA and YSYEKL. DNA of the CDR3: TGCGCCAGCAGCCGCACAGTCCCACAGGGGGGAAACACTGAAGCTTTCTTT. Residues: CASSRTVPQGGNTEAFF.

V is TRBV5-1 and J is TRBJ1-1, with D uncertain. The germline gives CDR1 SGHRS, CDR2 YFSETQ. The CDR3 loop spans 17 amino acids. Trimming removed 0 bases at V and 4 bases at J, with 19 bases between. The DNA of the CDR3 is TGCGCCAGCAGCTTGGAAACAGCCCTGGGAAGAGGCACTGAAGCTTTCTTT. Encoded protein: CASSLETALGRGTEAFF. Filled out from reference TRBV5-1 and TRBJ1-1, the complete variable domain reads KAGVTQTPRYLIKTRGQQVTLSCSPISGHRSVSWYQQTPGQGLQFLFEYFSETQRNKGNFPGRFSGRQFSNSRSEMNVSTLELGDSALYLCASSLETALGRGTEAFFGQGTRLTVV.

CDR3 in DNA: TGTGCCAGCAGCTTGGAGGGAACAAGCAATCAGCCCCAGCATTTT. It translates to CASSLEGTSNQPQHF. V and J are TRBV5-8 and TRBJ1-5; D is undetermined. The germline gives CDR1 SGHTS, CDR2 YDEGEE. The CDR3 length is 15 residues. Trimming took off 0 bases at V and 1 base at J, with 8 bases between the two ends.

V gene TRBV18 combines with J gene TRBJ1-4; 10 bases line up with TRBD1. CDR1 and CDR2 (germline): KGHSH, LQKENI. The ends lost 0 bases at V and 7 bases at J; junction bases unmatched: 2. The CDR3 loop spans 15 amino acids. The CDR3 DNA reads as TGTGCCAGCTCACCACCAAGGACAGGGGGTGAAAAACTGTTTTTT. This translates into CASSPPRTGGEKLFF.

CDR3 sequence: CASSPKTGVDTEAFF. The CDR3, as DNA: TGTGCCAGCAGCCCTAAGACAGGGGTCGACACTGAAGCTTTCTTT. The chain links TRBV9 to TRBJ1-1; 8 bases align to TRBD1. V lost 4 bases and J lost 3; bases outside the gene matches: 8. The CDR3 contains 15 residues. The germline V gene encodes CDR1 SGDLS and CDR2 YYNGEE.

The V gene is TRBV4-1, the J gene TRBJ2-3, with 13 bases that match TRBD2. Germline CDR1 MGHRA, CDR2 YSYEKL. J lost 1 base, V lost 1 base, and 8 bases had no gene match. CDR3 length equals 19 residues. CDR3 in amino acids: CASSQGTSGRRVGTDTQYF. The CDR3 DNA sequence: TGCGCCAGCAGCCAAGGGACTAGCGGGAGACGAGTGGGCACAGATACGCAGTATTTT.

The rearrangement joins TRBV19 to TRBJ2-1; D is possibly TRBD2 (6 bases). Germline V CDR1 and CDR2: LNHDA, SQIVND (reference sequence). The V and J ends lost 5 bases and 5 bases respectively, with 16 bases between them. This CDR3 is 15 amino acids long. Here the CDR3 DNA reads TGTGCCAGTAGTCTCAGAATAGGGAGGAACAATGAGCAGTTCTTC. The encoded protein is CASSLRIGRNNEQFF.

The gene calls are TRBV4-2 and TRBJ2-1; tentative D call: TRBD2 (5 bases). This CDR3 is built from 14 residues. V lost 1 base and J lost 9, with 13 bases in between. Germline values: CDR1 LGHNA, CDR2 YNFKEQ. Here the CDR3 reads CASSQGASYGEQFF. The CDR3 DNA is TGTGCCAGCAGCCAAGGGGCTAGCTATGGTGAGCAGTTCTTC.

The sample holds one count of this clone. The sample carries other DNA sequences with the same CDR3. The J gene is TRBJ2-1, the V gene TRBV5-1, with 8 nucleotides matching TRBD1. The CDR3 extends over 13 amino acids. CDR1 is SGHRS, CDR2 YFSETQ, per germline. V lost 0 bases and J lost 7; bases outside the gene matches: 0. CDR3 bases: TGCGCCAGCAGCTTGGGACAGGGGAATGAGCAGTTCTTC. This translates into CASSLGQGNEQFF.

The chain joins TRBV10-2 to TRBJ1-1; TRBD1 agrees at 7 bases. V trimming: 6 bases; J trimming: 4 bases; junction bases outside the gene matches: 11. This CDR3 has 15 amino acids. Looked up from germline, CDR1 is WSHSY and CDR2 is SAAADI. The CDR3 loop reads CASRQSTGSGTEAFF. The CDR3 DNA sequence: TGCGCCAGCAGGCAGTCGACAGGGAGCGGCACTGAAGCTTTCTTT.

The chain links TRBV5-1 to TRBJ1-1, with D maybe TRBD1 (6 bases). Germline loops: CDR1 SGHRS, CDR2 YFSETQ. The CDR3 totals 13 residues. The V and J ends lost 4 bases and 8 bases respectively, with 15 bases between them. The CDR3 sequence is CASSTGQKPEAFF. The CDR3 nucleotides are TGCGCCAGCAGCACCGGACAGAAGCCGGAAGCTTTCTTT.

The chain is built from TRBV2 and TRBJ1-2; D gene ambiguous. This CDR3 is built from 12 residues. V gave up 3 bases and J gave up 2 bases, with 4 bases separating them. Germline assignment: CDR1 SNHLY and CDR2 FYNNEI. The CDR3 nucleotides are TGTGCCAGCAGTGACAGGAACTATGGCTACACCTTC. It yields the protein CASSDRNYGYTF.

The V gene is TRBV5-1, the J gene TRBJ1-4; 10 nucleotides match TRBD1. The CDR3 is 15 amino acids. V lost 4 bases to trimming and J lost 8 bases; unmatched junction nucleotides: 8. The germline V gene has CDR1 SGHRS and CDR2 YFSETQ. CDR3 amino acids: CASSQTGTGDEKLFF. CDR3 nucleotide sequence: TGCGCCAGCAGCCAGACCGGGACAGGGGACGAAAAACTGTTTTTT. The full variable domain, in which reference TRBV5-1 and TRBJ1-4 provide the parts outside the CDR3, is KAGVTQTPRYLIKTRGQQVTLSCSPISGHRSVSWYQQTPGQGLQFLFEYFSETQRNKGNFPGRFSGRQFSNSRSEMNVSTLELGDSALYLCASSQTGTGDEKLFFGSGTQLSVL.

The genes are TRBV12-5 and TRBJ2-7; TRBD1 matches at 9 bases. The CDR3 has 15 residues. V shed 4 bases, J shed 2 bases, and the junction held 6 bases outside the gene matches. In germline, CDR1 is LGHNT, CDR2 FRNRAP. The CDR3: CASGWNRDRAYEQYF. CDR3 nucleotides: TGTGCTAGTGGTTGGAACCGGGACAGGGCCTACGAGCAGTACTTC.

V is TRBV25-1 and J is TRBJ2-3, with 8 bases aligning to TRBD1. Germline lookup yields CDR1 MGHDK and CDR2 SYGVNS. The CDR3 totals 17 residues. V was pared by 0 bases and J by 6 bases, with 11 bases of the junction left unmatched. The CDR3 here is CASSEYVRTGSSDTQYF. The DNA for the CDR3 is TGTGCCAGCAGTGAATATGTAAGGACAGGGTCATCCGATACGCAGTATTTT.

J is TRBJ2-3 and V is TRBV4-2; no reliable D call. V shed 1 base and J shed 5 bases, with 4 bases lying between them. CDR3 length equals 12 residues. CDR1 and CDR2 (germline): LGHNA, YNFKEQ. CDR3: CASSQGQDTQYF. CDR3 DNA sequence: TGTGCCAGCAGCCAAGGCCAAGATACGCAGTATTTT.